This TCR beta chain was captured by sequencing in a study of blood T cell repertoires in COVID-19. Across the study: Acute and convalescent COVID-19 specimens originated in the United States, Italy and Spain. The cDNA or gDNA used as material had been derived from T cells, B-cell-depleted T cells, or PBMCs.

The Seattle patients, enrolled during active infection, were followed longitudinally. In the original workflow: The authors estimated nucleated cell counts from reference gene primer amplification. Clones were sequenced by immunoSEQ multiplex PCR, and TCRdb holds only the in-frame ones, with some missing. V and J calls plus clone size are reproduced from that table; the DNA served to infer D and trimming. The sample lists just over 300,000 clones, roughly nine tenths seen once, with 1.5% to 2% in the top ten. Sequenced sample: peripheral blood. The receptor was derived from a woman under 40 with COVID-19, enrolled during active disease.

CDR3 sequence (DNA): TGTGCCAGCAGTTTACGAGGACAGGGACGCGAGCAGTACGTC. Amino acids: CASSLRGQGREQYV. The chain links TRBV28 to TRBJ2-7; 8 bases line up with TRBD1. There are 14 residues in the CDR3. CDR1 is MDHEN, CDR2 SYDVKM, per germline. With 2 bases clipped from V and 6 bases from J, the junction kept 6 bases outside the gene matches.